These 21 T cell receptor beta chains originate from one sample sequenced in a study of T cell repertoires in cytomegalovirus infection. One entry per CDR3 protein, called by TCRdb with MiXCR from the reads. The repertoire holds roughly 760,000 distinct CDR3 sequences, with 35% to 45% as singletons. The sequencing sample was made of PBMCs. All receptors derive from a human donor in good health (CMV status not recorded). Some clones in this sample may be carry-over from other donors' samples.

This clonotype was picked up one time. The chain is built from TRBV7-9 and TRBJ2-3, with D tentatively TRBD1 (5 bases). V was pared by 1 base and J by 2 bases, with 10 bases between. The CDR3 spans 15 residues. CDR1 is SEHNR, CDR2 FQNEAQ, per germline (reference sequence). The CDR3 loop reads CASSLGEGDTDTQYF. CDR3 nucleotides: TGTGCCAGCAGCTTAGGGGAAGGGGACACAGATACGCAGTATTTT.

This chain links TRBV3-1 with TRBJ2-7, with a weak D call TRBD2 (6 bases). The CDR3 extends over 13 amino acids. Trimming removed 1 base from V and 8 bases from J, with 12 bases in between. The germline gives CDR1 LGHDT, CDR2 YNNKEL (reference sequence). CDR3 bases: TGTGCCAGCAGCCAAGGGGGAGGCTCCCAGCAGTACTTC. Translating it yields CASSQGGGSQQYF.

The genes are TRBV20-1 and TRBJ2-1; TRBD2 matches 8 bases. CDR1 is DFQATT and CDR2 is SNEGSKA in the germline V gene (reference sequence). Trimming cost V 0 bases and J 8 bases; bases outside gene matches: 9. The CDR3 consists of 15 residues. The CDR3 spells CSAREGLVFLDEQFF. The CDR3 bases are TGCAGTGCTAGAGAGGGACTAGTGTTCTTGGATGAGCAGTTCTTC.

A note on this clonotype: It may be a read error: a sequence one base away is much more abundant. The chain is built from TRBV11-2 and TRBJ1-6; 7 nucleotides line up with TRBD1. The CDR3 extends over 21 amino acids. V gave up 5 bases and J gave up 14 bases; unmatched junction bases: 33. Germline V CDR1 and CDR2: SGHAT, FQNNGV. CDR3 sequence: CASSRTGRGTALRGKLGALHF. The CDR3 DNA reads TGTGCCAGCAGCCGAACCGGGAGGGGGACAGCGCTGAGGGGGAAACTGGGGGCCCTCCACTTT.

This sequence joins TRBV20-1 and TRBJ2-5; 9 positions agree with TRBD1. V shed 6 bases and J 5 bases; nucleotides not matched to a gene: 4. Germline assignment: CDR1 DFQATT and CDR2 SNEGSKA (reference sequence). This CDR3 comprises 12 residues. This CDR3 reads CSAPDRGETQYF. The CDR3 DNA reads as TGCAGTGCGCCGGACAGGGGCGAGACCCAGTACTTC.

The CDR3 protein is CASSRRQDTGELFF. DNA of the CDR3: TGTGCCAGCAGCCGACGACAAGACACCGGGGAGCTGTTTTTT. The chain employs TRBV7-2 and TRBJ2-2; no clear D gene. From germline, CDR1 is SGHTA and CDR2 FQGNSA. The CDR3 has 14 amino acids. Trimming took 5 bases from V and 3 from J, leaving 10 bases between them.

This clonotype came up a few times. This chain uses TRBV20-1 with TRBJ1-6, with no clear D. V was pared by 1 base and J by 6 bases, with 10 bases between. The CDR3 extends over 14 amino acids. The V gene's germline CDR1 is DFQATT and CDR2 SNEGSKA (reference sequence). The CDR3 sequence is CSARATAANSPLHF. CDR3 nucleotide sequence: TGCAGTGCTAGAGCTACGGCGGCTAATTCACCCCTCCACTTT.

The chain combines TRBV19 with TRBJ1-1, with TRBD1 identical over 7 bases. Germline values: CDR1 LNHDA, CDR2 SQIVND (reference sequence). With V trimmed by 7 bases and J by 6 bases, 11 bases remained unmatched. This CDR3 has 14 amino acids. This chain's CDR3 is CASTIRTTGSEAFF. The CDR3 DNA is TGTGCCAGTACCATACGGACGACAGGGTCTGAAGCTTTCTTT.

This clonotype was seen once. Germline is not matched at one junction end, which may reflect a read error. The rearrangement joins TRBV19 to TRBJ2-1, with 11 bases lining up with TRBD2. CDR1 and CDR2 (germline): LNHDA, SQIVND (reference sequence). The CDR3 is 17 residues long. The CDR3 nucleotides are TGTACCAGTAGTAAAGGCGCTACTAGCGGGAGTATCGCTGAGCAGTTCTTC. Protein sequence: CTSSKGATSGSIAEQFF. The full variable domain, rest sourced from reference TRBV19 and TRBJ2-1, is DGGITQSPKYLFRKEGQNVTLSCEQNLNHDAMYWYRQDPGQGLRLIYYSQIVNDFQKGDIAEGYSVSREKKESFPLTVTSAQKNPTAFYLCTSSKGATSGSIAEQFFGPGTRLTVL.

The chain combines TRBV19 with TRBJ2-7; a possible D gene is TRBD2 (5 bases). Germline-derived CDR1 and CDR2 are LNHDA and SQIVND (reference sequence). V lost 2 bases and J lost 6, with 11 bases in between. The CDR3 has 13 amino acids. DNA for the CDR3: TGTGCCAGTAGTATATCGGCGGCGGGCGAGCAGTACTTC. Translated: CASSISAAGEQYF.

V and J are TRBV4-2 and TRBJ2-7; D is uncertain. Between the trimmed V and J ends, which lost 1 base and 2 bases, there was a span of 15 bases. CDR3 length: 16 amino acids. The V gene's germline CDR1 is LGHNA and CDR2 YNFKEQ. CDR3 amino acids: CASSQVHGENTYEQYF. CDR3 sequence (DNA): TGTGCCAGCAGCCAAGTTCACGGAGAGAACACCTACGAGCAGTACTTC.

The V gene is TRBV5-1, the J gene TRBJ2-3; TRBD2 aligns across 10 bases. CDR3 length equals 16 residues. The V gene's germline CDR1 is SGHRS and CDR2 YFSETQ. V trimming: 2 bases; J trimming: 2 bases; junction bases outside the gene matches: 5. CDR3 sequence: CASSFSGRTSTDTQYF. As DNA, the CDR3 is TGCGCCAGCAGCTTTAGCGGGAGGACTTCCACAGATACGCAGTATTTT.

This clonotype was detected a few times. The V and J genes are TRBV10-3 and TRBJ2-3; unclear D gene. Per the germline V gene, CDR1 is ENHRY and CDR2 is SYGVKD. The CDR3 has 14 amino acids. Trimming took off 0 bases at V and 5 bases at J, with 9 bases between the two ends. CDR3 loop: CAISESRWEDTQYF. CDR3 DNA sequence: TGTGCCATCAGTGAGTCGAGGTGGGAAGATACGCAGTATTTT.

V usage is TRBV19 and J usage is TRBJ2-3, with D possibly TRBD2 on 6 matching bases. Trimming left V 1 base short and J 6 bases short, with 8 bases between. This CDR3 region has 13 residues. Germline values: CDR1 LNHDA, CDR2 SQIVND (reference sequence). The CDR3 sequence: CASSIVADDTQYF. In DNA form, the CDR3 reads TGTGCCAGTAGTATAGTAGCGGATGATACGCAGTATTTT.

The chain uses TRBV29-1 and TRBJ1-1; 10 positions match TRBD1. The CDR3 length is 14 residues. V was clipped by 8 bases and J by 2 bases; unmatched bases: 8. CDR1 is SQVTM, CDR2 ANQGSEA, per germline. The CDR3 coding sequence is TGCAGCATAAACGGACAGGGGGTAAACACTGAAGCTTTCTTT. It codes for CSINGQGVNTEAFF.

The V gene is TRBV28, the J gene TRBJ2-3; no definite D call. V lost 3 bases and J lost 1, with 20 bases in between. The CDR3 is made up of 18 amino acids. Germline assignment: CDR1 MDHEN and CDR2 SYDVKM. CDR3 residues: CASSFPETPVDGTDTQYF. CDR3 in DNA: TGTGCCAGCAGTTTCCCCGAGACTCCCGTAGACGGCACAGATACGCAGTATTTT.

This clonotype was observed a handful of times. The chain couples TRBV29-1 to TRBJ2-6; TRBD1 is a possible D gene (6 bases). Per germline, CDR1 SQVTM and CDR2 ANQGSEA. The V and J ends lost 6 bases and 3 bases respectively, with 15 bases between them. This CDR3 is 15 amino acids long. CDR3 bases: TGCAGCGTGGGATATACAGGGCATGGGGCCAACGTCCTGACTTTC. Encoded protein: CSVGYTGHGANVLTF.

V is TRBV6-4 and J is TRBJ2-2, with 7 positions matching TRBD1. CDR1 and CDR2 (germline): MRHNA, SNTAGT. V lost 4 bases to trimming and J lost 6 bases; unmatched junction nucleotides: 5. The CDR3 runs to 14 residues. The CDR3, as DNA: TGTGCCAGCAGTGGAGACAGGGACGCCGGGGAGCTGTTTTTT. Its protein product is CASSGDRDAGELFF.

This clonotype was seen ten or more times. V and J are TRBV7-2 and TRBJ1-3; the D is unclear. The ends were cut back, 5 bases at V and 4 bases at J, with 12 bases in the middle. The CDR3 has 14 amino acids. Germline CDR1 and CDR2: SGHTA and FQGNSA. The CDR3 coding sequence is TGTGCCAGCAGCCGACCTTCGGGGGGAAACACCATATATTTT. Translating gives CASSRPSGGNTIYF.

The chain employs TRBV25-1 and TRBJ2-1; 8 positions agree with TRBD1. V was clipped by 5 bases and J by 4 bases; unmatched bases: 10. Germline V lookup: CDR1 MGHDK, CDR2 SYGVNS. CDR3 size: 16 residues. The CDR3: CASSSPGTGQYNEQFF. The CDR3 coding sequence is TGTGCCAGCAGTTCCCCCGGGACAGGACAATACAATGAGCAGTTCTTC. The variable domain in full, with the rest retrieved from reference TRBV25-1 and TRBJ2-1, is EADIYQTPRYLVIGTGKKITLECSQTMGHDKMYWYQQDPGMELHLIHYSYGVNSTEKGDLSSESTVSRIRTEHFPLTLESARPSHTSQYLCASSSPGTGQYNEQFFGPGTRLTVL.

On this clonotype: One end of the junction is discordant with germline, which a read error may explain. The genes are TRBV6-6 and TRBJ2-2, with D possibly matching TRBD2 (5 bases). This CDR3 region has 15 residues. Germline V gene sequence: CDR1 MNHNY, CDR2 SVGAGI (reference sequence). DNA for the CDR3: TGTGCCAGCAGTTACTCGAATAGCCGGCCCGGGGATCTGTTTTTT. It is translated as CASSYSNSRPGDLFF.